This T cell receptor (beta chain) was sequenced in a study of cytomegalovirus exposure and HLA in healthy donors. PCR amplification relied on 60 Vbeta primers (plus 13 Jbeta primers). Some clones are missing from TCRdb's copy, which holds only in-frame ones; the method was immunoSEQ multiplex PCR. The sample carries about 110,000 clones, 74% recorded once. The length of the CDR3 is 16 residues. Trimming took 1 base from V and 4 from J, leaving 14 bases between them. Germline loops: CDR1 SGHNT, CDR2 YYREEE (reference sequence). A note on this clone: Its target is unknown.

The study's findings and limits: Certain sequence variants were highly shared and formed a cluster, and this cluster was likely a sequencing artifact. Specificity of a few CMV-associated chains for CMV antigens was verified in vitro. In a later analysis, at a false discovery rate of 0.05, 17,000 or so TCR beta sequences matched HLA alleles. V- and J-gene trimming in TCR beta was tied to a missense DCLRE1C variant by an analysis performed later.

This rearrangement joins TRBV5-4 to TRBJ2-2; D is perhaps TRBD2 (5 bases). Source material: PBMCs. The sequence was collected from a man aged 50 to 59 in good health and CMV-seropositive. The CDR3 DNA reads TGTGCCAGCAGCTTGTCAAGCGGATACGCCACCGGGGAGCTGTTTTTT. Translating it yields CASSLSSGYATGELFF.